This entry concerns a single T cell receptor (beta chain). The specificity of this receptor is unknown. Base quality data are lacking; no much larger clone is found one base away. This sample is drawn from a study of T-cell reconstitution after alpha-beta-depleted transplantation in children (dated by TCRdb to about 2016). General notes on the study: Using TCR repertoire profiling, the study followed T-cell immune reconstitution in a quantitative way in children after TCRalphabeta/CD19-depleted allogeneic hematopoietic cell transplantation.

Broad study findings and their caveats: In some patients, high TCRbeta diversity at day 60 was attributed to recipient T cells and intrathymic progenitors that had survived conditioning. The apparently early recovery of alphabetaT-cell counts about two months after transplant reportedly depended on only several hundred rapidly expanded clones that came from non-depleted graft cells. The frequencies of hyperexpanded clones fell over the following months, and after one year, T-cell counts and TCRbeta diversity were mostly attributed to newly produced T cells.

Trimming at the junction amounts to 6 bases on V and 5 bases on J, and the germline ends lie 14 bases apart. Its CDR3 holds 13 amino acids, cysteine through phenylalanine. Here the CDR3 DNA is all that survives: 39 bases in frame from base 1. The library was obtained by PCR. Reads for this sample came from an Illumina HiSeq 2500. Molecular barcoding was employed in the preparation of TCR libraries, with unique molecular identifiers being used to normalize TCRbeta repertoire quantification. TCRdb ran its own pipeline on the public reads, namely fastp trimming at Q25 and MiXCR clone calling, and kept in-frame beta chains. CDR3 protein sequences are deduplicated, and each keeps its most common genes and DNA. This sample gives about 440,000 distinct CDR3 sequences in total; 43% of them show up just once. Approximately 25% of the sample rests with the top ten. This sample's treatment or condition label indicates: allogeneic hematopoietic cell transplantation with graft depleted of TCRalphabeta T cells and CD19 B cells. The children who served as transplant recipients had been given grafts of TCRalphabeta/CD19-depleted allogeneic hematopoietic cells.

The sequencing here drew on PBMCs, taken before TCRalphabeta/CD19-depleted stem cell transplant. The rearrangement joined TRBV12-3 or TRBV12-4 to TRBJ2-7, and the D gene may be TRBD1, 6 bases matching. The source is a girl aged 2 to 10 with aplastic anemia, due to receive a stem cell transplant. The CDR3 is CASSSQGFDEQYF. Here is the DNA: TGTGCCAGCAGCTCACAGGGTTTCGACGAGCAGTACTTC.